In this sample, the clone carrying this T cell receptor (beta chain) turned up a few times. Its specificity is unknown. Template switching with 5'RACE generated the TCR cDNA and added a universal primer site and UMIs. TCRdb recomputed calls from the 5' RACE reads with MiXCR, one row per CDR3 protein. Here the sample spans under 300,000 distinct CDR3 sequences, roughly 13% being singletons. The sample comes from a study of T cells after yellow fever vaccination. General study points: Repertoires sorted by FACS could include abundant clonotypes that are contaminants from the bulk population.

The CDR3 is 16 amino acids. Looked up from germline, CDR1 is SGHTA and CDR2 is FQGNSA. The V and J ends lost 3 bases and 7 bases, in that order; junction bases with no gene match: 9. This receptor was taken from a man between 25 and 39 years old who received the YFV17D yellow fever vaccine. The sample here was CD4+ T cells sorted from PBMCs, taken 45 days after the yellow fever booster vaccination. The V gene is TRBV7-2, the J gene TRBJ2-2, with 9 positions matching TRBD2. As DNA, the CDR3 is TGTGCCAGCAGCTTTGCGGGAGGGATAAATATCGGGGAGCTGTTTTTT. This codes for CASSFAGGINIGELFF.